These T cell receptor beta chains were read from a single sample in a study of T cell responses to AZD1222 COVID-19 vaccine. Only in-frame clones appear in the TCRdb table, and some are missing; sequencing was by immunoSEQ multiplex PCR. The sample records about 130,000 clones, roughly nine tenths being singletons. The source was peripheral blood, collected on day 0 of AZD1222 vaccination. Every receptor here comes from an adult in good health. CDR3s include the opening cysteine and the closing phenylalanine or tryptophan. D genes are given only for firm matches. The size field is filled for only some rows; it gives once, few, many or a size class.

D,size,J,V,CDR3,DNA
-,-,TRBJ1-2,TRBV28,CASSSGYYGYTF,TGTGCCAGCAGTTCGGGGTACTATGGCTACACCTTC
TRBD1,-,TRBJ1-6,TRBV10-2,CASRFAGQGSPLHF,TGCGCGAGCCGATTTGCAGGACAGGGGTCACCCCTCCACTTT
-,-,TRBJ1-3,TRBV20-1,CSASLGSGNTIYF,TGCAGTGCTAGTCTCGGCTCTGGAAACACCATATATTTT
TRBD1,-,TRBJ1-2,TRBV19,CASSIRGTGRNYGYTF,TGTGCCAGTAGTATTAGGGGGACAGGACGTAACTATGGCTACACCTTC
-,few,TRBJ1-1,TRBV2,CASRVDLNTEAFF,TGTGCCAGCAGGGTGGACCTGAACACTGAAGCTTTCTTT
TRBD1,few,TRBJ1-2,TRBV7-2,CASSSGTGNYGYTF,TGTGCCAGCAGTTCCGGGACAGGGAACTATGGCTACACCTTC
-,-,TRBJ2-2,TRBV6-5,CASSHLPSGTGELFF,TGTGCCAGCAGCCACCTCCCAAGTGGCACCGGGGAGCTGTTTTTT
TRBD1,-,TRBJ2-5,TRBV12-5,CASGPDRGLLETQYF,TGTGCTAGTGGCCCAGACAGGGGGCTATTGGAGACCCAGTACTTC
-,-,TRBJ1-1,TRBV14,CASSQVVGANLNTEAFF,TGTGCCAGCAGCCAAGTGGTAGGGGCCAACCTTAACACTGAAGCTTTCTTT
-,-,TRBJ2-7,TRBV12-3/TRBV12-4,CASSLGVGKQYF,TGTGCCAGCAGTTTAGGGGTGGGAAAGCAGTACTTC
TRBD1,-,TRBJ1-1,TRBV20-1,CSASKGAGDTEAFF,TGCAGTGCTAGTAAGGGGGCTGGTGACACTGAAGCTTTCTTT
-,-,TRBJ1-3,TRBV5-8,CASSPGNTIYF,TGTGCCAGCAGCCCTGGAAACACCATATATTTT
-,-,TRBJ2-1,TRBV11-2,CASSLEVPARFF,TGTGCCAGCAGCTTAGAAGTCCCGGCGCGGTTCTTC
-,-,TRBJ1-2,TRBV4-3,CASSQAYISGYYGYTF,TGCGCCAGCAGCCAAGCCTATATTTCGGGGTACTATGGCTACACCTTC
-,once,TRBJ2-7,TRBV6-2/TRBV6-3,CASSPRQGGPYEQYF,TGTGCCAGCAGTCCCCGACAGGGAGGGCCCTACGAGCAGTACTTC
-,few,TRBJ1-5,TRBV6-5,CASSSPQGPQHF,TGTGCCAGCAGTTCTCCACAGGGGCCCCAGCATTTT
-,-,TRBJ1-1,TRBV9,CASGQKNTEAFF,TGTGCCAGCGGACAGAAGAACACTGAAGCTTTCTTT
-,once,TRBJ2-6,TRBV29-1,CSVRGLSGANVLTF,TGCAGCGTCAGGGGCCTCTCTGGGGCCAACGTCCTGACTTTC
-,few,TRBJ1-1,TRBV12-3/TRBV12-4,CASISNNGPEAFF,TGTGCCAGCATTTCCAATAATGGCCCTGAAGCTTTCTTT
TRBD1,once,TRBJ1-6,TRBV6-5,CASRSDRSPLHF,TGTGCCAGCAGGTCGGACAGGTCACCCCTCCACTTT
TRBD1,-,TRBJ1-4,TRBV7-6,CASSLTGGENEKLFF,TGTGCCAGCAGCTTGACAGGGGGTGAAAATGAAAAACTGTTTTTT
-,-,TRBJ1-2,TRBV29-1,CSVGVGDRRNGYTF,TGCAGCGTTGGGGTAGGTGATCGGAGAAATGGCTACACCTTC
-,-,TRBJ1-3,TRBV11-2,CASSLISGQTSSGNTIYF,TGTGCCAGCAGCTTAATTTCCGGACAGACGTCCTCTGGAAACACCATATATTTT
-,-,TRBJ1-3,TRBV12-3/TRBV12-4,CANHRVDGNTIYF,TGTGCCAACCACCGGGTGGATGGAAACACCATATATTTT
-,-,TRBJ2-7,TRBV18,CASSPEGLDYEQYF,TGTGCCAGCTCACCTGAGGGACTCGACTACGAGCAGTACTTC
TRBD1,-,TRBJ1-4,TRBV6-2/TRBV6-3,CASSDRTGNEKLFF,TGTGCCAGCAGTGACCGGACAGGGAACGAAAAACTGTTTTTT
-,-,TRBJ1-1,TRBV6-5,CASSYSLVNTEAFF,TGTGCCAGCAGTTACTCCCTCGTCAACACTGAAGCTTTCTTT
-,-,TRBJ2-6,TRBV3-1/TRBV3-2,CASSQEASRANVLTF,TGTGCCAGCAGCCAAGAAGCCTCCCGAGCCAACGTCCTGACTTTC
-,-,TRBJ2-2,TRBV4-1,CASSLMTGGAGELFF,TGCGCCAGCAGCCTTATGACAGGAGGGGCCGGGGAGCTGTTTTTT
-,once,TRBJ1-5,TRBV6-7,CASSYPRGADSNQPQHF,TGTGCCAGCAGTTACCCCCGGGGGGCGGATAGCAATCAGCCCCAGCATTTT
TRBD1,-,TRBJ1-6,TRBV3-1/TRBV3-2,CASSRGQGAPYSPLHF,TGTGCCAGCAGCCGGGGACAGGGGGCGCCGTATTCACCCCTCCACTTT
-,-,TRBJ2-1,TRBV6-5,CAHSGGLGGTEQFF,TGTGCACACTCAGGGGGACTAGGGGGGACTGAGCAGTTCTTC
TRBD1,-,TRBJ2-2,TRBV5-1,CASSAENRGQSGELFF,TGCGCCAGCAGCGCCGAAAACAGGGGGCAGTCCGGGGAGCTGTTTTTT
-,-,TRBJ1-1,TRBV10-3,CATQEVGGTEAFF,TGTGCCACCCAGGAAGTCGGGGGGACTGAAGCTTTCTTT
-,-,TRBJ1-4,TRBV4-2,CASTSSTAATGNEKLFF,TGTGCCAGCACCTCTTCCACGGCGGCGACTGGTAATGAAAAACTGTTTTTT
-,-,TRBJ2-5,TRBV7-9,CAVPDWTLQETQYF,TGTGCCGTACCGGACTGGACACTCCAAGAGACCCAGTACTTC
TRBD1,once,TRBJ2-7,TRBV29-1,CSVEDGTDVLYF,TGCAGCGTTGAAGATGGGACAGATGTTCTGTACTTC
TRBD1,-,TRBJ2-7,TRBV5-8,CASNQAGTALYEQYF,TGTGCCAGCAACCAAGCCGGGACAGCGCTCTACGAGCAGTACTTC
TRBD1,many,TRBJ1-2,TRBV7-2,CASSSTTGEFYGYTF,TGTGCCAGCAGCTCCACCACAGGGGAGTTCTATGGCTACACCTTC
-,-,TRBJ1-2,TRBV2,CASRGLTYGYTF,TGTGCCAGCAGGGGACTCACCTATGGCTACACCTTC
TRBD1,-,TRBJ1-2,TRBV6-5,CASTGQAKNGYTF,TGTGCCAGCACGGGACAGGCAAAAAATGGCTACACCTTC
-,-,TRBJ1-1,TRBV20-1,CSATNRVDAFF,TGCAGTGCCACGAACAGGGTAGATGCTTTCTTT
-,once,TRBJ2-1,TRBV5-6,CASSLRMRPGNEQFF,TGTGCCAGCAGCTTACGGATGCGTCCGGGGAATGAGCAGTTCTTC
-,-,TRBJ2-5,TRBV7-2,CASSLGSRETQYF,TGTGCCAGCAGCTTAGGATCGCGGGAGACCCAGTACTTC
-,-,TRBJ2-7,TRBV2,CASRITVDSYEQYF,TGTGCCAGCAGAATCACAGTCGACTCCTACGAGCAGTACTTC
-,once,TRBJ1-1,TRBV7-9,CASSLGIEAFF,TGTGCCAGCAGCTTAGGTATCGAAGCTTTCTTT
-,-,TRBJ1-1,TRBV6-5,CASSYSIGKGNTEAFF,TGTGCCAGCAGTTACTCGATTGGGAAGGGGAACACTGAAGCTTTCTTT
-,-,TRBJ1-3,TRBV3-1/TRBV3-2,CASSQGRASGNTIYF,TGTGCCAGCAGCCAAGGTCGTGCCTCTGGAAACACCATATATTTT
-,-,TRBJ1-1,TRBV5-1,CASSLQGSNTEAFF,TGCGCCAGCAGCTTACAGGGTAGTAACACTGAAGCTTTCTTT
-,-,TRBJ1-4,TRBV10-3,CAISVAGDPTEKLFF,TGTGCCATCAGTGTGGCAGGGGACCCGACGGAAAAACTGTTTTTT
TRBD1,-,TRBJ1-2,TRBV7-2,CASSPDRDGLGYTF,TGTGCCAGCAGCCCGGACAGGGATGGTCTGGGCTACACCTTC
-,-,TRBJ1-1,TRBV5-1,CASSSGPGTEAFF,TGCGCCAGCAGCTCTGGCCCGGGCACTGAAGCTTTCTTT
-,-,TRBJ1-2,TRBV7-9,CASNGGNYGYTF,TGTGCCAGCAACGGGGGAAACTATGGCTACACCTTC
-,-,TRBJ1-2,TRBV27,CASSLQRAAGNYGYTF,TGTGCCAGCAGTTTGCAACGGGCGGCGGGGAACTATGGCTACACCTTC
TRBD1,once,TRBJ1-2,TRBV7-2,CASSQPQGAGYTF,TGTGCCAGCAGCCAACCACAGGGGGCAGGCTACACCTTC